This T cell receptor (beta chain) appears in the sequencing data of a study of response to subunit inactivated influenza vaccine. In TCRdb, the RT-PCR reads were re-called with MiXCR into one record per CDR3 protein. The sample includes approximately 500,000 distinct CDR3 sequences, about an eighth of them seen just once. With V trimmed by 8 bases and J by 3 bases, 4 bases remained unmatched. CDR1 and CDR2 (germline): MDHEN, SYDVKM. The CDR3 totals 13 residues. A note on this clonotype: The antigen is not known.

General observations from the study: It was suggested by the authors that few new T cells are recruited by each seasonal influenza vaccination.

The material sequenced was PBMCs from blood, taken about 6 weeks after vaccination. The sequence derives from a man aged 45-60 years who received an inactivated influenza vaccine. This sequence joins TRBV28 and TRBJ1-5, with TRBD1 matching over 7 bases. CDR3 residues: CASGGQNNQPQHF. DNA for the CDR3: TGTGCCAGCGGGGGACAGAACAATCAGCCCCAGCATTTT. Together with reference TRBV28 and TRBJ1-5, the CDR3 gives the full variable domain: DVKVTQSSRYLVKRTGEKVFLECVQDMDHENMFWYRQDPGLGLRLIYFSYDVKMKEKGDIPEGYSVSREKKERFSLILESASTNQTSMYLCASGGQNNQPQHFGDGTRLSIL.